Described below is a single T cell receptor (beta chain) sequence and its context. CDR1 and CDR2 (germline): MNHEY, SMNVEV (reference sequence). The V end was cut by 7 bases, the J end by 7 bases, with 25 bases between. This CDR3 is built from 16 residues. The sample originates from a study of T cell changes during pregnancy in multiple sclerosis. Some clones are missing from TCRdb's copy, which holds only in-frame ones; the method was immunoSEQ multiplex PCR. The sample lists tens of thousands of clones; around 94% were seen once. The chain uses TRBV27 and TRBJ2-5; tentative D call: TRBD2 (6 bases). The source material was CD8+ T cells from peripheral blood mononuclear cells, sampled in the third trimester of pregnancy. The TCR originated in a female donor with multiple sclerosis, enrolled in a pregnancy study. In DNA form, the CDR3 reads TGTGCCAGCACCCGAGTTTGGGGGAGGAGGTTCGGGACCCAGTACTTC. Amino acids: CASTRVWGRRFGTQYF.